This entry lists 14 T cell receptor beta chains sequenced from one sample in a study of vaccination and CD4 T cells after COVID-19. Treatment: approximately nine-day PBMC culture with coronavirus spike peptide pools or control peptides (ViraFEST assay). Once obtained from cultured CD4+ T cells, the DNA was sequenced using the Oncomine TCR Beta short-read assay. TCRdb analysed the PCR reads with MiXCR anew, one entry per CDR3 protein. This sample yields roughly 11,000 distinct CDR3 sequences, of which about 50% are seen a single time; about 31% belongs to the top ten. Antigens for these TCRs are unknown. Sequencing was carried out using CD4+ T cells from blood, cultured in vitro. Receptors were obtained from a human donor who had recovered from COVID-19.

The chain combines TRBV28 with TRBJ2-7; D assignment may be TRBD1 or TRBD2 (5 bases each). Germline assignment: CDR1 MDHEN and CDR2 SYDVKM. The CDR3 totals 12 residues. Trimming removed 8 bases at V and 3 bases at J, with 11 bases between. The CDR3 DNA follows: TGTGCCAGCGTCGGGACCCACTACGAGCAGTACTTC. Amino acids: CASVGTHYEQYF.

The V call is TRBV2, the J call TRBJ1-6; D remains ambiguous. This CDR3 comprises 13 residues. Germline assignment: CDR1 SNHLY and CDR2 FYNNEI. V was pared by 0 bases and J by 15 bases, with 12 bases between. In DNA, the CDR3 is TGTGCCAGCAGTGAAGCAAGTCTTCTGGGCCTCCACTTT. It specifies CASSEASLLGLHF.

There are a few counts of this clonotype. The chain couples TRBV27 to TRBJ2-7; 11 bases map to TRBD2. The junction had 1 base not matched to a gene; V was cut back by 0 bases and J by 0 bases. The CDR3 is made up of 16 amino acids. Per germline, CDR1 MNHEY and CDR2 SMNVEV (reference sequence). CDR3 nucleotide sequence: TGTGCCAGCAGTTTATCGGGACTAGCGGTCTCCTACGAGCAGTACTTC. Translated: CASSLSGLAVSYEQYF.

The chain uses TRBV5-1 and TRBJ1-2; a possible D gene is TRBD1 (5 bases). Trimming pared 0 bases from V and 1 base from J, leaving 13 bases between. This CDR3 has 16 amino acids. The germline gives CDR1 SGHRS, CDR2 YFSETQ. The CDR3 sequence: CASSLVALGVNYGYTF. The CDR3 DNA follows: TGCGCCAGCAGCTTGGTTGCCTTGGGGGTTAACTATGGCTACACCTTC.

The gene calls are TRBV7-2 and TRBJ2-5; D gene ambiguous. The CDR3 runs to 14 residues. The germline V and J ends were trimmed by 4 bases and 5 bases, with 14 bases remaining between them. Germline-derived CDR1 and CDR2 are SGHTA and FQGNSA. CDR3 residues: CASSSSGLRETQYF. The CDR3 DNA reads as TGTGCCAGCAGCTCCTCCGGGCTCCGGGAGACCCAGTACTTC.

This clonotype was recorded a few times. The chain couples TRBV12-3 or TRBV12-4 to TRBJ1-2; D not certain. This CDR3 is built from 15 residues. The V end was cut by 8 bases, the J end by 2 bases, with 18 bases between. The CDR3 loop reads CASPLGPGPNYGYTF. DNA for the CDR3: TGTGCCAGCCCGCTCGGGCCCGGGCCCAACTATGGCTACACCTTC.

V is TRBV6-1 and J is TRBJ1-2, with 8 bases fitting TRBD1. V was pared by 6 bases and J by 8 bases, with 11 bases of the junction left unmatched. Looked up from germline, CDR1 is MNHNS and CDR2 is SASEGT. This CDR3 contains 14 residues. The CDR3 sequence is CASSLRDRGYGYTF. The CDR3 coding sequence is TGTGCCAGCAGCCTCAGAGACAGGGGCTACGGCTACACCTTC.

In its sample, this clonotype was seen a few times. The chain links TRBV27 to TRBJ1-3; D is uncertain. The CDR3 runs to 15 residues. V was shortened by 5 bases and J by 0 bases, with 11 bases between the two germline ends. Germline V gives CDR1 MNHEY, CDR2 SMNVEV (reference sequence). CDR3 loop: CASSRSGSSGNTIYF. Written as DNA, the CDR3 is TGTGCCAGCAGTAGGTCGGGCAGCTCTGGAAACACCATATATTTT.

This clonotype was counted only a few times. The V gene is TRBV15, the J gene TRBJ2-7, with 9 bases lining up with TRBD1. V dropped 1 base and J dropped 0; count of bases not matched to a gene: 7. The CDR3 is 17 amino acids. CDR1 and CDR2 from the germline V gene are LNHNV and YYDKDF (reference sequence). CDR3 nucleotide sequence: TGTGCCACCAGCAGAGCGGGCGGACAGGGGAGCTCCTACGAGCAGTACTTC. This gives the protein CATSRAGGQGSSYEQYF.

This clonotype turned up a few times. The J gene is TRBJ2-3, the V gene TRBV24-1, with 7 bases matching TRBD2. V dropped 7 bases and J dropped 3; count of bases not matched to a gene: 6. Germline assignment: CDR1 KGHDR and CDR2 SFDVKD. The CDR3 contains 14 residues. The CDR3 coding sequence is TGTGCCACCAGGGCGGGAGTGGTGACAGATACGCAGTATTTT. This codes for CATRAGVVTDTQYF.

This chain links TRBV28 with TRBJ1-1; D gene ambiguous. Per the germline V gene, CDR1 is MDHEN and CDR2 is SYDVKM. Trimming removed 2 bases at V and 3 bases at J, with 16 bases between. CDR3 length: 16 residues. The CDR3 loop reads CASSLKRGGRDTEAFF. The CDR3 region has the DNA TGTGCCAGCAGTTTAAAACGGGGAGGGAGGGACACTGAAGCTTTCTTT.

The V call is TRBV7-9, the J call TRBJ2-7; D unresolved. Germline V CDR1 and CDR2: SEHNR, FQNEAQ (reference sequence). The germline V and J ends were trimmed by 1 base and 3 bases, with 19 bases remaining between them. This CDR3 is built from 17 residues. The CDR3 DNA is TGTGCCAGCAGCTTAGTGAGTTGGGCCAGTGGTATCTACGAGCAGTACTTC. Translated, it gives CASSLVSWASGIYEQYF.

The genes are TRBV27 and TRBJ2-4; unclear D gene. The CDR3 extends over 12 amino acids. The V gene's germline CDR1 is MNHEY and CDR2 SMNVEV (reference sequence). V was cut by 6 bases and J by 1 base, with 4 bases left in between. The CDR3 region has the DNA TGTGCCAGCAGGGATGCCAAAAACATTCAGTACTTC. This sequence encodes CASRDAKNIQYF.

The chain links TRBV20-1 to TRBJ1-4; D is unresolved. The CDR3 spans 13 residues. With 6 bases removed from V and 4 bases from J, the gap between germline ends came to 12 bases. CDR1 DFQATT and CDR2 SNEGSKA come from the germline V gene (reference sequence). The CDR3 is CSAPAQLNEKLFF. For the CDR3, the DNA is TGCAGTGCCCCGGCGCAGCTTAATGAAAAACTGTTTTTT.